This T cell receptor beta chain stems from a study of identical twins (dated by TCRdb to 2016 to 2018). About the study as a whole: TCR alpha and beta repertoires from monozygotic twins, unrelated adults of various ages and cord blood were deep-sequenced to test whether fetal clonotypes persist. Replicate twin experiments were performed at different times using different library preparation protocols to rule out contamination.

Every donor in the study was a healthy Caucasian. The twin cohort comprised three pairs of female monozygotic twins, all aged roughly 18 to 30 years. CD4+ and CD8+ T cell populations were isolated with positive isolation kits from Invitrogen. Broader findings and caveats from the paper: Zero-insertion analyses could be partly confounded by invariant T cells such as MAIT and iNKT, though diverse VJ usage argued against such confounding for most clonotypes. Because the same donors could not be followed over many years, the conclusions relied on cross-sectional statistical analysis. Out-of-frame TCR alpha sequences shared between twins showed an excess of low generation-probability sequences compared with coincidental sharing between unrelated individuals. A weaker excess of twin sharing was found in beta out-of-frame sequences because the signal-to-noise ratio was lowered by fewer shared sequences. In monozygotic twins, out-of-frame TCR alpha sharing was systematically underestimated by recombination models, although the models agreed with sharing between unrelated individuals. Fewer insertions were carried by abundant cord blood beta clonotypes, a similar but weaker trend appeared in young adult naive repertoires, and no such trend appeared in memory repertoires.

The CDR1 and CDR2 encoded by the germline V gene are SGHVS and FQNEAQ. Trimming removed 3 bases from V and 5 bases from J, leaving 16 bases between the germline ends. From cysteine to phenylalanine, the CDR3 is 15 amino acids long. Only the CDR3 part of the read is kept: 45 bases, read in frame from the first base. Libraries were made using 5' RACE. Sequencing was performed on an Illumina HiSeq 2000. Template switching introduced a universal primer binding site; the final cDNA contained a unique molecular identifier, enabling accurate counting of TCR cDNA molecules. Specific primers in the conserved constant-segment region were used to synthesize first-strand cDNA for the TCR alpha and beta chains. To control for contamination, every cDNA library was double barcoded, receiving both a SMART-Mk sample barcode and Illumina barcodes. Two successive PCR steps introduced TruSeq adapter sequences along with Illumina sample barcodes. Sequencing of the TCR alpha and beta cDNA libraries was done on the Illumina HiSeq platform using custom primers. The authors' pipeline ran thus. Raw reads were processed with MiGEC to extract unique molecular identifiers, and MiXCR was used to determine CDR3 positions. Recombination models were inferred per individual with the repgenHMM and IGoR tools using an EM algorithm. Shared clonotypes were analyzed with the tcR package in R, and sharing was normalized by the product of cloneset sizes. To study raw recombination without the effects of thymic and clonal selection, out-of-frame nonproductive sequences were analyzed. TCRdb cleaned the public reads at Q25 with fastp, built clones with MiXCR and kept in-frame beta chains. Each CDR3 protein appears once, grouped with its most common genes and DNA. TCRdb's processing, not the authors' own work, is the source of the V and J calls. In all, the sample holds under 250,000 distinct CDR3 sequences, and approximately 7.9% of those were seen once. The ten biggest clones cover more than 5% of the sample.

This clonotype was detected a few times. It lacks a known antigen. Per-base quality was not reported, and no clone a single base away is much larger than it. These data were likewise used in another study, on yellow fever vaccine responses in identical twins. Taken from the second paper: The T cell response to vaccination in identical twins was reported by the authors to appear partly convergent and partly personalized. In identical twins, the study followed T cell clones that responded to the vaccine with precision.

The sequenced material came from CD8+ T cells sorted from blood. This chain is built from TRBV7-8 and TRBJ2-5; the D gene identity is not certain. This sequence originates from a woman under 30 in good health. This receptor carries the CDR3 CASSLRLGSLETQYF. At the DNA level, the sequence is TGTGCCAGCAGCTTGAGGTTGGGTAGTCTTGAGACCCAGTACTTC.